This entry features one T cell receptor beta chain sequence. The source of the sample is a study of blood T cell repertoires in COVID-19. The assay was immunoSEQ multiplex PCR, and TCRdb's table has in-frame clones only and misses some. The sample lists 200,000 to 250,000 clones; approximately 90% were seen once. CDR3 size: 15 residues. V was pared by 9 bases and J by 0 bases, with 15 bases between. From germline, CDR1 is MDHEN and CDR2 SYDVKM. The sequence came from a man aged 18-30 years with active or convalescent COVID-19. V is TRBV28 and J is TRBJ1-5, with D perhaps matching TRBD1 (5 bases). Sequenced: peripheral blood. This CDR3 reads CASLDRTISNQPQHF. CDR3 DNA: TGTGCCAGTTTAGACAGAACCATTAGCAATCAGCCCCAGCATTTT. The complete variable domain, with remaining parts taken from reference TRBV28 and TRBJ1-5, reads DVKVTQSSRYLVKRTGEKVFLECVQDMDHENMFWYRQDPGLGLRLIYFSYDVKMKEKGDIPEGYSVSREKKERFSLILESASTNQTSMYLCASLDRTISNQPQHFGDGTRLSIL.